One sample yielded the 25 T cell receptor beta chains listed below, sequenced in a study of blood T cell repertoires in COVID-19. Sequencing was performed with immunoSEQ multiplex PCR; in TCRdb, only in-frame clones are kept and a portion is missing. The sample shows approximately 430,000 clones, 75% to 90% of them seen only once. Sequenced material: peripheral blood. The receptors here all came from a woman younger than 45 with active or convalescent COVID-19.

The chain recombines TRBV5-1 with TRBJ1-2; a possible D gene is TRBD1 (5 bases). V was clipped by 0 bases and J by 3 bases, with 21 bases between them. Germline V gene sequence: CDR1 SGHRS, CDR2 YFSETQ. The CDR3 has 18 amino acids. The CDR3 region has the DNA TGCGCCAGCAGCTTGGACGGGGGAGCTCTAGATCGGGACTATGGCTACACCTTC. Its translation: CASSLDGGALDRDYGYTF.

This chain links TRBV6-1 with TRBJ2-3; D call uncertain. CDR1 is MNHNS and CDR2 is SASEGT in the germline V gene. The CDR3 contains 12 residues. V lost 3 bases to trimming and J lost 7 bases, with 8 bases between them. The chain's CDR3 is CASSDVFYTQYF. The CDR3 DNA follows: TGTGCCAGCAGTGACGTCTTCTATACGCAGTATTTT.

The J gene is TRBJ1-2, the V gene TRBV9; possibly TRBD1 for D (5 bases). The CDR3 has 15 residues. Per the germline V gene, CDR1 is SGDLS and CDR2 is YYNGEE. The V gene lost 2 bases and the J gene lost 3 bases, with 14 bases spanning the gap. Here the CDR3 reads CASSVWTDMDYGYTF. For the CDR3, the DNA is TGTGCCAGCAGCGTTTGGACGGACATGGACTATGGCTACACCTTC.

This clone is a singleton in its sample. The chain employs TRBV18 and TRBJ1-2; TRBD1 matches at 10 bases. This CDR3 has 15 residues. Germline V lookup: CDR1 KGHSH, CDR2 LQKENI. The J segment lost 0 bases and the V segment lost 4 bases, leaving 2 bases of the junction unmatched. CDR3 region: CASSLGQGTNYGYTF. The DNA of the CDR3 is TGTGCCAGCTCACTGGGACAGGGGACTAACTATGGCTACACCTTC.

In DNA, the CDR3 is TGTGCCATCAAAGACAGGGGTACCTACAATGAGCAGTTCTTC. Translating it yields CAIKDRGTYNEQFF. The chain joins TRBV10-3 to TRBJ2-1, with 8 bases matching TRBD1. The CDR3 totals 14 residues. Per the germline V gene, CDR1 is ENHRY and CDR2 is SYGVKD. The V gene end was trimmed by 7 bases and the J gene end by 2 bases; junction bases not matched to a gene: 4.

V and J are TRBV2 and TRBJ2-1; 8 bases fit TRBD1. There are 15 residues in the CDR3. With V trimmed by 4 bases and J by 5 bases, 7 bases remained unmatched. Germline-derived CDR1 and CDR2 are SNHLY and FYNNEI. Here the CDR3 reads CASSGETGANNEQFF. In nucleotides, the CDR3 is TGTGCCAGCAGTGGTGAGACAGGGGCTAACAATGAGCAGTTCTTC.

This clone has a single count. The chain recombines TRBV28 with TRBJ2-7, with D hard to call. This CDR3 is built from 16 residues. V lost 3 bases and J 5 bases, leaving 20 bases between the germline ends. Germline V gene sequence: CDR1 MDHEN, CDR2 SYDVKM. The CDR3 DNA is TGTGCCAGCAGTTTTAGCTCCGCCGGCTCCCCCCACGAGCAGTACTTC. The encoded protein is CASSFSSAGSPHEQYF.

The chain carries TRBV6-5 and TRBJ2-2; D call uncertain. Germline V gene lookup returns CDR1 MNHEY and CDR2 SVGAGI. V was clipped by 2 bases and J by 6 bases, with 4 bases between them. This CDR3 spans 12 amino acids. The CDR3 region has the DNA TGTGCCAGCAGTTACCCTGCCGGGGAGCTGTTTTTT. It yields the protein CASSYPAGELFF.

The chain uses TRBV5-1 and TRBJ2-2; D is perhaps TRBD2 (5 bases). Germline V gene lookup returns CDR1 SGHRS and CDR2 YFSETQ. The CDR3 runs 13 residues. Trimming removed 1 base at V and 8 bases at J, with 9 bases between. CDR3 coding DNA: TGCGCCAGCAGCTTGAGTAGCGCAGGGGAGCTGTTTTTT. It encodes CASSLSSAGELFF.

V usage is TRBV28 and J usage is TRBJ1-2; a possible D gene is TRBD1 (5 bases). The germline gives CDR1 MDHEN, CDR2 SYDVKM. The CDR3 runs to 15 residues. The V end lost 5 bases, the J end lost 8 bases, and 21 bases lay between the germline ends. The CDR3 DNA reads TGTGCCAGCAGTACCCTTCACCCAGGGCAGAGCGGCTACACCTTC. Amino acids: CASSTLHPGQSGYTF.

V is TRBV19 and J is TRBJ1-5; TRBD1 might be the D (5 bases). Germline V lookup: CDR1 LNHDA, CDR2 SQIVND (reference sequence). Deletions cut 5 bases from V and 0 bases from J, with 8 bases between. The length of the CDR3 is 14 residues. In nucleotides, the CDR3 is TGTGCCAGTAGTGGGGCTTTTAGCAATCAGCCCCAGCATTTT. This translates into CASSGAFSNQPQHF. Drawing the rest from reference TRBV19 and TRBJ1-5, the complete variable domain is DGGITQSPKYLFRKEGQNVTLSCEQNLNHDAMYWYRQDPGQGLRLIYYSQIVNDFQKGDIAEGYSVSREKKESFPLTVTSAQKNPTAFYLCASSGAFSNQPQHFGDGTRLSIL.

The sample holds a few counts of this clone. The J gene is TRBJ2-7, the V gene TRBV18; 7 nucleotides agree with TRBD1. Germline CDR1 reads KGHSH; CDR2 reads LQKENI. This CDR3 contains 14 residues. The junction had 3 bases not matched to a gene; V was cut back by 4 bases and J by 0 bases. Here the CDR3 reads CASSLDRASYEQYF. CDR3 in DNA: TGTGCCAGCTCACTCGACAGGGCCTCCTACGAGCAGTACTTC.

The chain is built from TRBV6-6 and TRBJ2-6; 11 bases align to TRBD1. The CDR3 extends over 17 amino acids. CDR1 MNHNY and CDR2 SVGAGI come from the germline V gene (reference sequence). The J segment lost 0 bases and the V segment lost 5 bases, leaving 3 bases of the junction unmatched. The CDR3 nucleotides are TGTGCCAGCAGTCGGACAGGGGGCGACTCTGGGGCCAACGTCCTGACTTTC. This encodes CASSRTGGDSGANVLTF.

This chain connects TRBV6-1 to TRBJ1-2; 9 bases align to TRBD1. With V trimmed by 1 base and J by 8 bases, 2 bases remained unmatched. The CDR3 contains 13 residues. The V gene's germline CDR1 is MNHNS and CDR2 SASEGT. Written as DNA, the CDR3 is TGTGCCAGCAGTGAAGTGGGGACAGGGGGCTACACCTTC. Protein product: CASSEVGTGGYTF.

This clone was seen more than once but under ten times. This sequence joins TRBV29-1 and TRBJ2-3, with TRBD2 identical over 14 bases. The CDR3 extends over 18 amino acids. Per germline, CDR1 SQVTM and CDR2 ANQGSEA. V dropped 4 bases and J dropped 3; count of bases not matched to a gene: 12. CDR3 coding DNA: TGCAGCGTTGGCCCCGGTCCGGGACTAGCGGGGGTTACAGATACGCAGTATTTT. It yields the protein CSVGPGPGLAGVTDTQYF.

The chain joins TRBV5-1 to TRBJ1-4; TRBD1 agrees at 10 bases. The V segment lost 0 bases and the J segment 8 bases; nucleotides outside the gene matches: 1. CDR1 is SGHRS, CDR2 YFSETQ, per germline. The CDR3 loop spans 14 amino acids. The DNA for the CDR3 is TGCGCCAGCAGCTTGGGACAGGGGGCCGAAAAACTGTTTTTT. Its protein product is CASSLGQGAEKLFF.

This clone was seen a few times. The chain has TRBV5-1 and TRBJ1-2; 9 bases match TRBD1. Trimming cost V 1 base and J 7 bases; bases outside gene matches: 14. Germline assignment: CDR1 SGHRS and CDR2 YFSETQ. The CDR3 consists of 17 residues. CDR3 DNA: TGCGCCAGCAGCTTGAACGGAGAGACAGGGGGATGGTTTGGCTACACCTTC. Protein: CASSLNGETGGWFGYTF. Drawing the rest from reference TRBV5-1 and TRBJ1-2, the complete variable domain is KAGVTQTPRYLIKTRGQQVTLSCSPISGHRSVSWYQQTPGQGLQFLFEYFSETQRNKGNFPGRFSGRQFSNSRSEMNVSTLELGDSALYLCASSLNGETGGWFGYTFGSGTRLTVV.

The chain links TRBV4-1 to TRBJ2-1; possible D gene TRBD2, 7 bases. The CDR3 runs to 16 residues. The V end was cut by 1 base, the J end by 7 bases, with 17 bases between. The germline CDR1 and CDR2 sequences are MGHRA and YSYEKL. The CDR3 loop reads CASSQVGGGAKNEQFF. The CDR3 DNA sequence: TGCGCCAGCAGCCAAGTTGGTGGGGGGGCTAAGAATGAGCAGTTCTTC.

The chain combines TRBV10-1 with TRBJ1-1; D might be TRBD1 (6 bases). The CDR3 sequence is 14 residues long. The V and J ends lost 3 bases and 1 base respectively, with 9 bases between them. Germline CDR1 WNHNN, CDR2 SYGVQD (reference sequence). CDR3 amino acids: CASSELQGNTEAFF. CDR3 sequence (DNA): TGCGCCAGCAGTGAATTACAGGGGAACACTGAAGCTTTCTTT.

V usage is TRBV12-5 and J usage is TRBJ1-1; 9 bases are a match to TRBD1. Germline CDR1 LGHNT, CDR2 FRNRAP. This CDR3 is built from 14 residues. V shed 5 bases and J 1 base; nucleotides not matched to a gene: 2. CDR3 in amino acids: CASGPGQGNTEAFF. DNA of the CDR3: TGTGCTAGTGGTCCGGGACAGGGGAACACTGAAGCTTTCTTT.

The V and J genes are TRBV11-1 and TRBJ1-1; D gene ambiguous. V was cut by 0 bases and J by 1 base, with 6 bases left in between. Germline V gene data show CDR1 as SGHAT and CDR2 as FQDESV (reference sequence). This CDR3 is 14 amino acids long. In DNA, the CDR3 is TGTGCCAGCAGCTTAGCTCCGGGGAACACTGAAGCTTTCTTT. Protein product: CASSLAPGNTEAFF.

The rearrangement uses TRBV5-5 and TRBJ2-7, with D perhaps TRBD2 (6 bases). With 4 bases removed from V and 6 bases from J, the gap between germline ends came to 17 bases. The CDR3 is 14 amino acids. CDR1 is SGHKS, CDR2 YYEKEE, per germline (reference sequence). The CDR3 region is CASSDISGGVEQYF. CDR3 nucleotides: TGTGCCAGCAGCGACATTAGCGGTGGGGTCGAGCAGTACTTC.

This clone was picked up a small number of times. The V gene is TRBV6-5, the J gene TRBJ1-3; perhaps TRBD1 as D (6 bases). Trimming took 7 bases from V and 0 from J, leaving 13 bases between them. This CDR3 is built from 15 residues. CDR1 and CDR2 (germline): MNHEY, SVGAGI. The CDR3 protein is CASTSTGLSGNTIYF. In DNA form, the CDR3 reads TGTGCCAGCACCTCGACAGGCCTCTCTGGAAACACCATATATTTT.

The V call is TRBV27, the J call TRBJ1-2; 7 bases line up with TRBD1. V lost 5 bases and J lost 4; bases outside the gene matches: 10. Germline V gene sequence: CDR1 MNHEY, CDR2 SMNVEV (reference sequence). The CDR3 spans 15 residues. The CDR3 DNA follows: TGTGCCAGCAGTCCTCCCGGGACAGCCATCTATGGCTACACCTTC. Its protein is CASSPPGTAIYGYTF.

The J gene is TRBJ2-7, the V gene TRBV3-1 (or the pseudogene TRBV3-2); 9 bases agree with TRBD1. Germline V CDR1 and CDR2: LGHDT, YNNKEL (reference sequence). After removal of 3 bases from V and 2 bases from J, the junction contained 5 bases not matched to a gene. The CDR3 runs 15 residues. CDR3 in DNA: TGTGCCAGCAGCCATCCGGGACAGGGACCCTACGAGCAGTACTTC. This codes for CASSHPGQGPYEQYF.